Presented here are 11 T cell receptor beta chains from one specimen sequenced in a study of T cells in women clearing cervical HPV infection. TCRdb's copy holds only in-frame clones and misses some; the assay was immunoSEQ multiplex PCR. This sample's clone table lists 44,000 or so clones. The source material was blood buffy coat. The source of these receptors is a woman between 18 and 75 years old with a cervical HPV16 infection that either progressed to CIN3+ or cleared (not recorded which).

The CDR3 DNA, read in part, is TGTGCCAGCAGCTCGGACAGGGGACTGTACGAG. The encoded protein is CASSSDRGLYE. The whole CDR3 is CASSSDRGLYEQYF. V and J are TRBV5-6 and TRBJ2-7; TRBD1 agrees at 9 bases. The read terminates 3 residues ahead of where the CDR3 ends, so the germline J gene completes it. V lost 3 bases and J lost 4; bases outside the gene matches: 5. Per germline, CDR1 SGHDT and CDR2 YYEEEE. This CDR3 spans 14 amino acids. The full variable domain, completed using reference TRBV5-6 and TRBJ2-7, is DAGVTQSPTHLIKTRGQQVTLRCSPKSGHDTVSWYQQALGQGPQFIFQYYEEEERQRGNFPDRFSGHQFPNYSSELNVNALLLGDSALYLCASSSDRGLYEQYFGPGTRLTVT.

With regard to this clone: The sequenced fragment ends 3 residues before the CDR3 boundary, so the rest is inferred from the germline J gene. The chain carries TRBV7-9 and TRBJ1-4; no definite D call. The length of the CDR3 is 13 residues. Germline assignment: CDR1 SEHNR and CDR2 FQNEAQ (reference sequence). The CDR3 reads CASSLGVGPPLFF. The covered CDR3 bases are TGTGCCAGCAGCTTAGGGGTAGGGCCACCA.

CDR3 protein: CASSLRGIQYF. Incomplete CDR3 DNA: TGTGCCAGCAGCTTAAGGGGCATT. The V and J genes are TRBV7-2 and TRBJ2-4, with D possibly matching TRBD1 (5 bases). The CDR3 end is not reached by the read, which stops 3 residues before it; the germline J gene fills it in. Trimming pared 2 bases from V and 9 bases from J, leaving 5 bases between. The CDR3 loop spans 11 amino acids. Germline V lookup: CDR1 SGHTA, CDR2 FQGNSA.

On this clone: The read terminates 3 residues ahead of where the CDR3 ends, so the germline J gene completes it. V gene TRBV19 combines with J gene TRBJ2-5; 9 nucleotides match TRBD2. This CDR3 has 15 amino acids. Germline V lookup: CDR1 LNHDA, CDR2 SQIVND (reference sequence). The J segment lost 3 bases and the V segment lost 1 base, leaving 3 bases of the junction unmatched. CDR3 bases read: TGTGCCAGTAGTATAGCCCCTAGCGGGGAAGAGACC. Its protein is CASSIAPSGEET. The CDR3 reads in full as CASSIAPSGEETQYF. The entire variable domain, with the rest obtained from reference TRBV19 and TRBJ2-5, is as follows: DGGITQSPKYLFRKEGQNVTLSCEQNLNHDAMYWYRQDPGQGLRLIYYSQIVNDFQKGDIAEGYSVSREKKESFPLTVTSAQKNPTAFYLCASSIAPSGEETQYFGPGTRLLVL.

Comments on this clone: The read falls 3 residues short of the CDR3 end, and the missing part is taken from the germline J gene. The chain couples TRBV5-1 to TRBJ1-3; tentative D call: TRBD1 (5 bases). The CDR3 contains 16 residues. The ends were cut back, 4 bases at V and 0 bases at J, with 14 bases in the middle. CDR1 and CDR2 from the germline V gene are SGHRS and YFSETQ. CDR3 residues: CASSPDGALSGNTIYF. CDR3 bases read: TGCGCCAGCAGCCCTGATGGGGCCCTCTCTGGAAACACC.

Remarks on this clone: The read ends 3 residues early relative to the CDR3; the germline J gene fills the gap. The gene calls are TRBV19 and TRBJ2-7, with TRBD2 matching 8 bases. CDR1 is LNHDA, CDR2 SQIVND, per germline (reference sequence). V lost 7 bases, J lost 2 bases, and 7 bases stayed unmatched. This CDR3 is built from 14 residues. Incomplete CDR3 DNA: TGTGCCAGTACTACGGGAGGGGGTACCTACGAG. Residues: CASTTGGGTYE. In full, the CDR3 reads CASTTGGGTYEQYF.

As to this clone: The read finishes 3 residues shy of the CDR3 end, and the germline J gene is used to complete it. The chain joins TRBV12-3 or TRBV12-4 to TRBJ2-2; 9 bases line up with TRBD1. The CDR3 is 15 residues long. The J segment lost 3 bases and the V segment lost 6 bases, leaving 5 bases of the junction unmatched. CDR3 bases read: TGTGCCAGCAGCCCCCGGGACAGGGACACCGGGGAG. Translating it yields CASSPRDRDTGE. The whole CDR3 protein reads CASSPRDRDTGELFF.

As for this clone: From the germline J gene comes the end of the CDR3, since the read stops 3 residues before it. The chain employs TRBV7-9 and TRBJ1-2; no definite D call. The CDR3 is made up of 14 amino acids. Germline V gives CDR1 SEHNR, CDR2 FQNEAQ (reference sequence). The CDR3 bases that were read are TGTGCCAGCAGCCCGCTAGCGGGGTACAATGAC. It translates to CASSPLAGYND. The complete CDR3 sequence is CASSPLAGYNDYTF.

Note on this clone: The read terminates 3 residues ahead of where the CDR3 ends, so the germline J gene completes it. This chain connects TRBV7-9 to TRBJ2-7, with unresolved D. Germline V gives CDR1 SEHNR, CDR2 FQNEAQ (reference sequence). CDR3 length: 12 residues. The V end lost 2 bases, the J end lost 5 bases, and 7 bases lay between the germline ends. CDR3 bases read: TGTGCCAGCAGCTTACCCAGAGACGAG. Its protein product is CASSLPRDE. The complete CDR3 reads CASSLPRDEQYF.

Comments on this clone: The read stops 3 residues short of the end of the CDR3; the missing end is completed from the germline J gene. The rearrangement joins TRBV6-1 to TRBJ1-4; D may be TRBD1 (5 bases). The germline gives CDR1 MNHNS, CDR2 SASEGT. Trimming pared 3 bases from V and 3 bases from J, leaving 11 bases between. CDR3 size: 15 residues. CDR3 bases read: TGTGCCAGCAGTGATCCGGGACTTCCTAATGAAAAA. Protein product: CASSDPGLPNEK. The entire CDR3 protein reads CASSDPGLPNEKLFF.

A word on this clone: The read gets to within 3 residues of the CDR3 end, and the germline J gene fills in the rest. This chain links TRBV28 with TRBJ1-3, with 8 bases matching TRBD1. The CDR3 totals 15 residues. V gave up 1 base and J gave up 8 bases; unmatched junction bases: 7. Germline values: CDR1 MDHEN, CDR2 SYDVKM. CDR3 region: CASSLLQGVLDTIYF. The CDR3 DNA, read in part, is TGTGCCAGCAGTTTATTACAGGGGGTTTTGGACACC.